The 5 T cell receptor beta chains given below trace back to one sample, sequenced in a study of T cells in Graves' hyperthyroidism and ophthalmopathy. RNA transcripts were the template for amplifying TCR beta CDR3 regions. Carried out on the TCR CDR3, a first-round RT-PCR used the HTBI primer set. In TCRdb, the multiplex PCR reads were re-called with MiXCR into one record per CDR3 protein. Among around 400,000 distinct CDR3 sequences listed, roughly 15% were seen once. Sequencing was done on a sample of blood. The receptor source for this set is a woman aged 55-75 years with Graves' ophthalmopathy.

V gene TRBV7-3 combines with J gene TRBJ1-1; weak D call: TRBD1 (5 bases). V was clipped by 5 bases and J by 0 bases, with 10 bases between them. This CDR3 is built from 14 residues. Germline assignment: CDR1 SGHTA and CDR2 FQGTGA. The CDR3 sequence is CASSIGAMNTEAFF. In DNA, the CDR3 is TGTGCCAGCAGCATTGGGGCTATGAACACTGAAGCTTTCTTT.

The J gene is TRBJ1-4, the V gene TRBV7-2; D is unresolved. This CDR3 has 16 amino acids. Germline lookup yields CDR1 SGHTA and CDR2 FQGNSA. V lost 1 base and J lost 7, with 16 bases in between. CDR3 in amino acids: CASSLEVVFTGEKLFF. As DNA, the CDR3 is TGTGCCAGCAGCTTAGAAGTGGTCTTTACGGGTGAAAAACTGTTTTTT.

This clonotype was picked up a small number of times. The rearrangement links TRBV20-1 to TRBJ2-7; 8 nucleotides agree with TRBD1. The germline CDR1 and CDR2 sequences are DFQATT and SNEGSKA (reference sequence). Trimming removed 6 bases from V and 6 bases from J; junction bases left unmatched: 16. The CDR3 consists of 15 residues. CDR3: CSASHRTGRLSEQYF. Here the CDR3 DNA reads TGCAGTGCCAGCCATAGGACAGGGAGGTTATCCGAGCAGTACTTC.

There are many counts of this clonotype. The J gene is TRBJ2-7, the V gene TRBV12-3 or TRBV12-4, with a weak D call TRBD1 (5 bases). CDR3 length: 13 residues. V lost 1 base, J lost 7 bases, and 11 bases lay in between. The DNA of the CDR3 is TGTGCCAGCAGTTTAGGTGGGGCGGCGGAGCAGTACTTC. It translates to CASSLGGAAEQYF.

This clonotype was counted at least ten times. The chain has TRBV5-1 and TRBJ2-3; TRBD2 matches 14 bases. CDR3 length equals 16 residues. The germline CDR1 and CDR2 sequences are SGHRS and YFSETQ. J gave up 7 bases and V 3 bases, and 7 bases lay outside the gene matches. The CDR3 loop reads CASSSGTSGSLYTQYF. In DNA form, the CDR3 reads TGCGCCAGCAGCTCAGGGACTAGCGGGAGTCTCTATACGCAGTATTTT.